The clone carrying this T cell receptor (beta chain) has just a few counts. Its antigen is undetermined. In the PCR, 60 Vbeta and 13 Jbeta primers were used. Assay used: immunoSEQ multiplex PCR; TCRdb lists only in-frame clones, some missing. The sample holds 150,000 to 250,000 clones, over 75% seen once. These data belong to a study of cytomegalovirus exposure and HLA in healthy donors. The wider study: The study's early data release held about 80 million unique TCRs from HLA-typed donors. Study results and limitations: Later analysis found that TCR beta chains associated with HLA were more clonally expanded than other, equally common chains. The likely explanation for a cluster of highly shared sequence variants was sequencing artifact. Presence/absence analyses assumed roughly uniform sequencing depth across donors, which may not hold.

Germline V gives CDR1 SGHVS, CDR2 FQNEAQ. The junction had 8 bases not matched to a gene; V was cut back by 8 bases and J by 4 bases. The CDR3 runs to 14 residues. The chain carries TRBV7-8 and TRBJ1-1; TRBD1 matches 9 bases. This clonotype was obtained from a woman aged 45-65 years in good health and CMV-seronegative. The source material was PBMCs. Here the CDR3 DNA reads TGTGCCAGCTTCAGGGACAGGGCAGGCACTGAAGCTTTCTTT. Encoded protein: CASFRDRAGTEAFF.